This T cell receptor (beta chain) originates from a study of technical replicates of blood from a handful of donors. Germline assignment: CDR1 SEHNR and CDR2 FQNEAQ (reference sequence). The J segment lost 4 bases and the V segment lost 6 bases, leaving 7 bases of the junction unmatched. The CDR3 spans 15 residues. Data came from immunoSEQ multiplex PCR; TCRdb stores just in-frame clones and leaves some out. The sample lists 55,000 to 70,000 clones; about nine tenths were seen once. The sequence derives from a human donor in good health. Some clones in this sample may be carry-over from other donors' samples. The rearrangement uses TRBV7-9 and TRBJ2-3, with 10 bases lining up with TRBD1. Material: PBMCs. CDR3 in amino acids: CASRSTGGASDTQYF. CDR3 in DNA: TGTGCCAGCAGGTCGACAGGGGGCGCCTCAGATACGCAGTATTTT.